This T cell receptor (beta chain) comes out of a study of cytomegalovirus exposure and HLA in healthy donors. Study-level findings and limits: Later analysis showed TCR association rates varying by HLA locus, highest for DRB1 and lowest for HLA-C.

The PCR was carried out with 60 Vbeta primers and 13 Jbeta primers. Data came from immunoSEQ multiplex PCR; TCRdb stores just in-frame clones and leaves some out. There are roughly 88,000 clones in the sample, with 15% held by the top ten. The V gene's germline CDR1 is GTSNPN and CDR2 SVGIG (reference sequence). The CDR3 consists of 13 residues. Losses at the gene ends were 8 bases for V and 2 bases for J; bases not matched to a gene: 3. A note on this clone: Its target is not known.

This sequence joins TRBV30 and TRBJ1-5, with 10 positions matching TRBD1. The TCR was taken from a man aged 45 to 65 in good health and CMV-seropositive. Sequenced material: PBMCs. CDR3 coding DNA: TGTGCCGGGGACAGGGGAGGCAATCAGCCCCAGCATTTT. Protein: CAGDRGGNQPQHF.